These 31 T cell receptor beta chains originate from one sample sequenced in a study of radiotherapy plus CTLA-4 blockade in lung cancer. This table comes from immunoSEQ multiplex PCR, and its TCRdb copy is limited to in-frame clones, with some not included. The sample has 95,000 to 150,000 clones, just under 90% seen once. The specimen comprised peripheral blood, sampled from a patient treated with radiotherapy plus ipilimumab. These receptors originate from a human donor with non-small cell lung cancer that progressed on radiotherapy plus ipilimumab.

The V gene is TRBV11-3, the J gene TRBJ2-3; D gene ambiguous. There are 13 residues in the CDR3. Germline values: CDR1 SGHNT, CDR2 YENEEA. The V end lost 3 bases, the J end lost 6 bases, and 10 bases lay between the germline ends. CDR3 in DNA: TGTGCCAGCAGCTTGGGATTTGAGGATACGCAGTATTTT. Its translation: CASSLGFEDTQYF.

This chain links TRBV27 with TRBJ2-7; TRBD2 aligns across 7 bases. Trimming removed 1 base from V and 5 bases from J; junction bases left unmatched: 5. The CDR3 extends over 14 amino acids. Looked up from germline, CDR1 is MNHEY and CDR2 is SMNVEV (reference sequence). CDR3 sequence (DNA): TGTGCCAGCAGTTTATGGCGGGGGACCCACGAGCAGTACTTC. Encoded protein: CASSLWRGTHEQYF.

The chain joins TRBV29-1 to TRBJ1-2; the D is unclear. Per the germline V gene, CDR1 is SQVTM and CDR2 is ANQGSEA. The ends were cut back, 5 bases at V and 4 bases at J, with 11 bases in the middle. This CDR3 contains 12 residues. The CDR3 region is CSVSMDLYGYTF. CDR3 coding DNA: TGCAGCGTTAGTATGGACCTCTATGGCTACACCTTC.

This clone occurred once. The chain combines TRBV5-4 with TRBJ2-5; 8 bases map to TRBD2. J lost 1 base, V lost 5 bases, and 4 bases had no gene match. This CDR3 spans 14 amino acids. Germline CDR1 is SGHNT and CDR2 is YYREEE (reference sequence). The CDR3 DNA sequence: TGTGCCAGCAGTAGCGGGACAAGCCAAGAGACCCAGTACTTC. It yields the protein CASSSGTSQETQYF. The full variable domain, with the rest looked up from reference TRBV5-4 and TRBJ2-5, is ETGVTQSPTHLIKTRGQQVTLRCSSQSGHNTVSWYQQALGQGPQFIFQYYREEENGRGNFPPRFSGLQFPNYSSELNVNALELDDSALYLCASSSGTSQETQYFGPGTRLLVL.

The chain employs TRBV5-4 and TRBJ2-5; no clear D. Germline V gene lookup returns CDR1 SGHNT and CDR2 YYREEE (reference sequence). The V gene lost 2 bases and the J gene lost 4 bases, with 9 bases spanning the gap. There are 13 residues in the CDR3. CDR3 region: CASSFASGETQYF. Here the CDR3 DNA reads TGTGCCAGCAGCTTCGCAAGTGGAGAGACCCAGTACTTC.

This clone was recorded only once. V gene TRBV7-9 combines with J gene TRBJ2-7; D tentatively reads TRBD1 or TRBD2 (6 bases each). The germline V gene encodes CDR1 SEHNR and CDR2 FQNEAQ (reference sequence). The CDR3 is made up of 17 amino acids. V lost 1 base to trimming and J lost 1 base, with 17 bases between them. DNA for the CDR3: TGTGCCAGCAGCTTAGGCCACACGCAGGGGAGGTCCTACGAGCAGTACTTC. Protein sequence: CASSLGHTQGRSYEQYF.

The chain carries TRBV30 and TRBJ2-3; 11 positions agree with TRBD2. J gave up 4 bases and V 8 bases, and 8 bases lay outside the gene matches. Germline V gene data show CDR1 as GTSNPN and CDR2 as SVGIG (reference sequence). CDR3 length: 14 residues. The CDR3 coding sequence is TGTGCCAGTAGCGGGAGGGCGGGGGCAGATACGCAGTATTTT. Protein: CASSGRAGADTQYF. The full variable domain, rest sourced from reference TRBV30 and TRBJ2-3, is SQTIHQWPATLVQPVGSPLSLECTVEGTSNPNLYWYRQAAGRGLQLLFYSVGIGQISSEVPQNLSASRPQDRQFILSSKKLLLSDSGFYLCASSGRAGADTQYFGPGTRLTVL.

V usage is TRBV18 and J usage is TRBJ2-7, with no clear D. This CDR3 is 16 amino acids long. The germline CDR1 and CDR2 sequences are KGHSH and LQKENI. Deletions cut 1 base from V and 3 bases from J, with 16 bases between. The CDR3 DNA sequence: TGTGCCAGCTCACCACTTGTTGTGGAAGGTTTCTACGAGCAGTACTTC. This sequence encodes CASSPLVVEGFYEQYF.

The rearrangement links TRBV7-2 to TRBJ1-5; a weak D match, TRBD1 (5 bases). Germline V CDR1 and CDR2: SGHTA, FQGNSA. The CDR3 extends over 15 amino acids. The V end was cut by 1 base, the J end by 2 bases, with 9 bases between. CDR3 nucleotides: TGTGCCAGCAGCTTAGGGGGGGTCGGCAATCAGCCCCAGCATTTT. This gives the protein CASSLGGVGNQPQHF.

In this sample, this clone turned up once. In nucleotides, the CDR3 is TGCGCCAGCAGCTTCCTGGCTAGCGGGAGCTCCTACAATGAGCAGTTCTTC. This translates into CASSFLASGSSYNEQFF. The gene calls are TRBV5-1 and TRBJ2-1; 10 bases are a match to TRBD2. J was trimmed by 0 bases and V by 2 bases; bases with no gene match: 5. CDR1 and CDR2 (germline): SGHRS, YFSETQ. CDR3 length: 17 amino acids.

The chain uses TRBV7-2 and TRBJ2-1, with D perhaps matching TRBD2 (7 bases). The germline V and J ends were trimmed by 2 bases and 1 base, with 15 bases remaining between them. The CDR3 is made up of 17 amino acids. Per germline, CDR1 SGHTA and CDR2 FQGNSA. CDR3 in DNA: TGTGCCAGCAGCTTACGGGGGCGGGAGCTTTCCTACAATGAGCAGTTCTTC. Translating it yields CASSLRGRELSYNEQFF.

V gene TRBV6-1 combines with J gene TRBJ2-7; D gene unclear. From germline, CDR1 is MNHNS and CDR2 SASEGT. The CDR3 sequence is 13 residues long. The germline V and J ends were trimmed by 6 bases and 3 bases, with 12 bases remaining between them. The CDR3 DNA reads TGTGCCAGCAGCCCAGCCGGACGCTACGAGCAGTACTTC. Its protein product is CASSPAGRYEQYF.

The rearrangement uses TRBV5-1 and TRBJ2-1; unclear D gene. CDR3 length: 15 residues. Deletions cut 0 bases from V and 6 bases from J, with 13 bases between. Germline CDR1 is SGHRS and CDR2 is YFSETQ. The CDR3 DNA reads as TGCGCCAGCAGCTTGGGAGTGAGCCAGGCCAATGAGCAGTTCTTC. As protein: CASSLGVSQANEQFF.

The rearrangement joins TRBV5-1 to TRBJ2-2, with 8 bases aligning to TRBD2. Losses at the gene ends were 2 bases for V and 5 bases for J; bases not matched to a gene: 5. This CDR3 has 15 amino acids. Per germline, CDR1 SGHRS and CDR2 YFSETQ. The CDR3 DNA reads as TGCGCCAGCAGCTTTAGCGGGATCGGTACCGGGGAGCTGTTTTTT. Its protein product is CASSFSGIGTGELFF.

The CDR3 spells CASSVTDRNTEAFF. CDR3 DNA sequence: TGTGCCAGCAGCGTAACTGACAGGAACACTGAAGCTTTCTTT. The chain uses TRBV9 and TRBJ1-1; a weak D match, TRBD1 (5 bases). This CDR3 is 14 amino acids long. Germline CDR1 is SGDLS and CDR2 is YYNGEE. Trimming stripped 1 base from V and 1 base from J, with 8 bases between.

The chain recombines TRBV11-2 with TRBJ2-4, with D possibly matching TRBD1 (5 bases). The CDR3 length is 15 residues. CDR1 and CDR2 (germline): SGHAT, FQNNGV. V lost 5 bases and J 0 bases, leaving 11 bases between the germline ends. The CDR3 DNA sequence: TGTGCCAGCAGCCCTGCCCAGGGAGCCAAAAACATTCAGTACTTC. Translated: CASSPAQGAKNIQYF.

The genes are TRBV30 and TRBJ2-7, with a weak D call TRBD1 (5 bases). This CDR3 comprises 16 residues. Deletions cut 2 bases from V and 1 base from J, with 18 bases between. Germline V gene sequence: CDR1 GTSNPN, CDR2 SVGIG (reference sequence). CDR3 loop: CAWSPTLRTRSYEQYF. The CDR3 DNA is TGTGCCTGGAGTCCCACCCTAAGGACAAGGTCCTACGAGCAGTACTTC.

Turning to this clone: Other DNA sequences in the sample encode the same CDR3. The rearrangement links TRBV11-2 to TRBJ1-3; D is undetermined. Germline V lookup: CDR1 SGHAT, CDR2 FQNNGV. CDR3 length equals 12 residues. The V end was cut by 2 bases, the J end by 3 bases, with 2 bases between. The CDR3 DNA follows: TGTGCCAGCAGCTTAAGTGGAAACACCATATATTTT. Translated: CASSLSGNTIYF.

Only one count was recorded for this clone. The CDR3 bases are TGTGCCAGCAGGGGCGGCCTTGCAACTAATGAAAAACTGTTTTTT. This codes for CASRGGLATNEKLFF. The V gene is TRBV27, the J gene TRBJ1-4; D is unresolved. CDR3 size: 15 residues. Deletions cut 6 bases from V and 0 bases from J, with 11 bases between. The germline V gene has CDR1 MNHEY and CDR2 SMNVEV (reference sequence).

The chain joins TRBV19 to TRBJ1-2; 7 bases map to TRBD1. V was pared by 5 bases and J by 4 bases, with 4 bases of the junction left unmatched. The CDR3 runs 13 residues. Germline loops: CDR1 LNHDA, CDR2 SQIVND (reference sequence). The CDR3: CASSSGQIYGYTF. The CDR3 nucleotides read TGTGCCAGTAGTTCGGGACAGATCTATGGCTACACCTTC.

The V and J genes are TRBV2 and TRBJ2-7; no reliable D call. The ends were cut back, 5 bases at V and 0 bases at J, with 5 bases in the middle. This CDR3 spans 12 amino acids. Germline CDR1 and CDR2: SNHLY and FYNNEI. The chain's CDR3 is CASSRSSYEQYF. In nucleotides, the CDR3 is TGTGCCAGCAGTAGGAGCTCCTACGAGCAGTACTTC. The complete variable domain, with remaining parts taken from reference TRBV2 and TRBJ2-7, reads EPEVTQTPSHQVTQMGQEVILRCVPISNHLYFYWYRQILGQKVEFLVSFYNNEISEKSEIFDDQFSVERPDGSNFTLKIRSTKLEDSAMYFCASSRSSYEQYFGPGTRLTVT.

This clone has just a few counts. The chain is built from TRBV7-9 and TRBJ1-3; no definite D call. The germline gives CDR1 SEHNR, CDR2 FQNEAQ (reference sequence). CDR3 size: 14 residues. Trimming stripped 3 bases from V and 0 bases from J, with 6 bases between. CDR3 DNA: TGTGCCAGCAGCTTGGGCCTCTCTGGAAACACCATATATTTT. Its translation: CASSLGLSGNTIYF.

The genes are TRBV15 and TRBJ1-2; D is ambiguous. The CDR3 loop spans 14 amino acids. V was shortened by 2 bases and J by 8 bases, with 15 bases between the two germline ends. The germline CDR1 and CDR2 sequences are LNHNV and YYDKDF (reference sequence). The DNA for the CDR3 is TGTGCCACCAGCAGAATTGGGATACTAGAGGGCTACACCTTC. This sequence encodes CATSRIGILEGYTF.

The chain recombines TRBV6-1 with TRBJ1-1; no firm D call. Trimming removed 8 bases at V and 8 bases at J, with 12 bases between. Germline V gene lookup returns CDR1 MNHNS and CDR2 SASEGT. The CDR3 length is 11 residues. The CDR3 loop is CASRSWGEAFF. Here the CDR3 DNA reads TGTGCCAGCCGCTCCTGGGGAGAAGCTTTCTTT.

The V call is TRBV15, the J call TRBJ1-2; the D is unclear. Germline-derived CDR1 and CDR2 are LNHNV and YYDKDF (reference sequence). The length of the CDR3 is 12 residues. V shed 5 bases and J shed 4 bases, with 8 bases lying between them. The CDR3, as DNA: TGTGCCACCAGCGGTTCAGTCTATGGCTACACCTTC. This gives the protein CATSGSVYGYTF.

This chain uses TRBV9 with TRBJ2-2; D unclear. CDR3 length equals 13 residues. The germline V and J ends were trimmed by 3 bases and 5 bases, with 8 bases remaining between them. Germline V gene data show CDR1 as SGDLS and CDR2 as YYNGEE. The CDR3 DNA follows: TGTGCCAGCAGCGCTCGTTGGACCGGGGAGCTGTTTTTT. Its protein product is CASSARWTGELFF.

The chain's CDR3 is CSVQTGTGFREQYF. CDR3 coding DNA: TGCAGCGTTCAAACCGGGACTGGTTTTCGCGAGCAGTACTTC. The chain carries TRBV29-1 and TRBJ2-7, with D maybe TRBD2 (6 bases). Looked up from germline, CDR1 is SQVTM and CDR2 is ANQGSEA. V lost 5 bases and J lost 6, with 20 bases in between. This CDR3 has 14 residues.

The chain combines TRBV6-1 with TRBJ2-3; D tentatively reads TRBD1 or TRBD2 (6 bases each). Trimming left V 1 base short and J 6 bases short, with 11 bases between. The CDR3 spans 14 residues. The germline V gene has CDR1 MNHNS and CDR2 SASEGT. Here the CDR3 reads CASSEGGASDTQYF. In nucleotides, the CDR3 is TGTGCCAGCAGTGAAGGGGGGGCAAGTGATACGCAGTATTTT.

This clone was seen only once. A junction end diverges from the germline sequence, so it may reflect a read error. The gene calls are TRBV4-1 and TRBJ2-7; D perhaps matches TRBD2 (5 bases). CDR3 length: 15 amino acids. The germline V gene has CDR1 MGHRA and CDR2 YSYEKL. Written as DNA, the CDR3 is TGCGCCAGCGGCCAATTAGGACTTAAGGATTACGAGCAGTACTTC. Amino acid sequence: CASGQLGLKDYEQYF.

The chain recombines TRBV7-5 with TRBJ2-1; TRBD2, the table's D call, was not compared with the DNA. TRBV7-5 is classified as a pseudogene. The CDR3 has 17 residues. The CDR3 DNA reads TGTGCCAGAAGCTCCCAGATGACGCTGAGGGTCGACAATGAGCAGTTCTTC. This sequence encodes CARSSQMTLRVDNEQFF.

V gene TRBV5-1 combines with J gene TRBJ2-7; tentatively, D is TRBD1 or TRBD2 (5 bases each). Germline V gene sequence: CDR1 SGHRS, CDR2 YFSETQ. This CDR3 comprises 17 residues. Trimming took off 0 bases at V and 1 base at J, with 17 bases between the two ends. CDR3 sequence: CASSLVRGAGGSYEQYF. Here the CDR3 DNA reads TGCGCCAGCAGCTTGGTTCGTGGGGCTGGCGGGTCCTACGAGCAGTACTTC.